The clone carrying this TCR beta chain showed up just a few times. Its antigen is unidentified. Germline V gene sequence: CDR1 KGHSY, CDR2 FQNENV. Trimming removed 0 bases at V and 6 bases at J, with 8 bases between. This CDR3 has 13 amino acids. These data are taken from a study of post-analysis software for immune sequencing data. Study overall: Relapsing-remitting, secondary progressive and progressive-relapsing forms of multiple sclerosis all featured among disease courses. Study-wide results and limits: Patients with multiple sclerosis recorded significantly lower normalized Chao1 diversity than controls, the study found. Elevated frequency relative to controls characterized roughly five TRBV segments in patients, TRBV5-6, TRBV5-1 and TRBV20-1 among them. Batch-matched samples strongly co-clustered by F measure.

Prepared TCR beta cDNA libraries contained unique molecular identifiers. Between roughly 1 and 10 million T cells gave rise to roughly 0.5 million cDNA molecules. TCRdb re-analysed the PCR reads in MiXCR, keeping a single row per CDR3 protein. The table lists around 500,000 distinct CDR3 sequences, around 36% of them singletons. The rearrangement uses TRBV16 and TRBJ1-1, with TRBD1 as a possible D gene (5 bases). The specimen was blood. The TCR was taken from a girl younger than 18 with multiple sclerosis. The CDR3, as DNA: TGTGCCAGCAGCCAATCTCAGGGTCCTGAAGCTTTCTTT. Its protein is CASSQSQGPEAFF.